Listed below are T cell receptor beta chains from one sample, sequenced in a study of blood T cell repertoires in COVID-19. Libraries were prepared by immunoSEQ multiplex PCR; TCRdb keeps only in-frame clonotypes and omits some of them. The data contain around 200,000 clones, around nine tenths of them seen just once; the ten biggest clones take up roughly 4%. Sequenced input: PBMCs or T cells enriched from blood (not recorded which). These receptors were obtained from a woman in her 30s who had been exposed to COVID-19. CDR3s include the opening cysteine and the closing phenylalanine or tryptophan. Each record gives: D gene, V gene, J gene, clone size, CDR3 protein, CDR3 DNA. A D gene is named only where the DNA matches it firmly. A clone size is listed for some rows: how often the clone was seen (once, few, many), or a class if it is expanded.

D gene: -; V gene: TRBV14; J gene: TRBJ1-1; clone size: -; CDR3 protein: CASSKPTNLNTEAFF; CDR3 DNA: TGTGCCAGCAGCAAACCGACAAACCTGAACACTGAAGCTTTCTTT
D gene: TRBD1; V gene: TRBV29-1; J gene: TRBJ2-3; clone size: -; CDR3 protein: CSVAYRGPPDTQYF; CDR3 DNA: TGCAGCGTTGCTTACAGGGGGCCTCCAGATACGCAGTATTTT
D gene: -; V gene: TRBV9; J gene: TRBJ2-1; clone size: once; CDR3 protein: CASSVEPGGTYNEQFF; CDR3 DNA: TGTGCCAGCAGCGTAGAGCCGGGGGGCACCTACAATGAGCAGTTCTTC
D gene: -; V gene: TRBV18; J gene: TRBJ2-3; clone size: -; CDR3 protein: CASSPDSATDTQYF; CDR3 DNA: TGTGCCAGCTCACCTGACAGTGCCACAGATACGCAGTATTTT
D gene: -; V gene: TRBV24-1; J gene: TRBJ2-2; clone size: -; CDR3 protein: CATSGEHRAGELFF; CDR3 DNA: TGTGCCACCAGTGGGGAGCACAGGGCCGGGGAGCTGTTTTTT
D gene: -; V gene: TRBV3-1/TRBV3-2; J gene: TRBJ1-4; clone size: -; CDR3 protein: CASSQGAIMKKLFF; CDR3 DNA: TGTGCCAGCAGCCAGGGAGCCATAATGAAAAAACTGTTTTTT
D gene: TRBD1; V gene: TRBV25-1; J gene: TRBJ1-1; clone size: -; CDR3 protein: CASSGTVTEAFF; CDR3 DNA: TGTGCCAGCAGCGGGACAGTCACTGAAGCTTTCTTT
D gene: -; V gene: TRBV3-1/TRBV3-2; J gene: TRBJ2-7; clone size: -; CDR3 protein: CASSQDLEQYF; CDR3 DNA: TGTGCCAGCAGCCAAGATCTCGAGCAGTACTTC
D gene: TRBD2; V gene: TRBV13; J gene: TRBJ2-7; clone size: -; CDR3 protein: CASSLGGTSGYEQYF; CDR3 DNA: TGTGCCAGCAGCTTAGGCGGGACTAGCGGGTACGAGCAGTACTTC
D gene: -; V gene: TRBV7-3; J gene: TRBJ2-7; clone size: -; CDR3 protein: CASSLNPDSYEQYF; CDR3 DNA: TGTGCCAGCAGCTTAAACCCAGACTCCTACGAGCAGTACTTC
D gene: -; V gene: TRBV9; J gene: TRBJ1-6; clone size: -; CDR3 protein: CASSVFGQLDSPLHF; CDR3 DNA: TGTGCCAGCAGCGTTTTCGGTCAATTGGATTCACCCCTCCACTTT
D gene: -; V gene: TRBV7-8; J gene: TRBJ2-1; clone size: -; CDR3 protein: CASSLSAPSYNEQFF; CDR3 DNA: TGTGCCAGCAGCTTGTCTGCGCCCTCCTACAATGAGCAGTTCTTC
D gene: TRBD1; V gene: TRBV7-8; J gene: TRBJ1-6; clone size: -; CDR3 protein: CASSLLLDRTRPAYNSPLHF; CDR3 DNA: TGTGCCAGCAGCTTATTACTGGACAGGACGCGACCTGCATATAATTCACCCCTCCACTTT
D gene: -; V gene: TRBV6-5; J gene: TRBJ1-1; clone size: once; CDR3 protein: CASSYSRNLNTEAFF; CDR3 DNA: TGTGCCAGCAGTTACTCCAGGAATCTGAACACTGAAGCTTTCTTT
D gene: -; V gene: TRBV27; J gene: TRBJ2-7; clone size: -; CDR3 protein: CASSLRGGVKEQYF; CDR3 DNA: TGTGCCAGCAGTTTAAGAGGGGGGGTTAAGGAGCAGTACTTC
D gene: -; V gene: TRBV29-1; J gene: TRBJ1-5; clone size: -; CDR3 protein: CSVELAANQPQHF; CDR3 DNA: TGCAGCGTTGAACTTGCGGCTAATCAGCCCCAGCATTTT
D gene: TRBD2; V gene: TRBV19; J gene: TRBJ2-3; clone size: -; CDR3 protein: CASSTGGGAFGTDTQYF; CDR3 DNA: TGTGCCAGTAGTACGGGCGGGGGGGCCTTCGGCACAGATACGCAGTATTTT
D gene: TRBD1; V gene: TRBV2; J gene: TRBJ1-4; clone size: -; CDR3 protein: CASRTGQAITNEKLFF; CDR3 DNA: TGTGCCAGCAGGACGGGACAGGCGATAACTAATGAAAAACTGTTTTTT
D gene: -; V gene: TRBV10-2; J gene: TRBJ2-4; clone size: -; CDR3 protein: CASSDHTFTTQAKNIQYF; CDR3 DNA: TGCGCCAGCAGTGACCACACATTCACCACCCAAGCCAAAAACATTCAGTACTTC
D gene: -; V gene: TRBV23-1; J gene: TRBJ1-1; clone size: -; CDR3 protein: CASSQFRVGRAEAFF; CDR3 DNA: TGCGCCAGCAGTCAATTCAGGGTAGGGAGGGCTGAAGCTTTCTTT
D gene: -; V gene: TRBV14; J gene: TRBJ2-7; clone size: -; CDR3 protein: CASSPVQLRGQYF; CDR3 DNA: TGTGCCAGCAGCCCGGTGCAGCTACGAGGGCAGTACTTC
D gene: -; V gene: TRBV4-1; J gene: TRBJ2-5; clone size: -; CDR3 protein: CASSQGLNPEVTQYF; CDR3 DNA: TGCGCCAGCAGCCAAGGACTCAACCCCGAGGTGACCCAGTACTTC
D gene: -; V gene: TRBV3-1/TRBV3-2; J gene: TRBJ1-5; clone size: once; CDR3 protein: CASSLGRNNQPQHF; CDR3 DNA: TGTGCCAGCAGCCTGGGGCGGAACAATCAGCCCCAGCATTTT
D gene: TRBD2; V gene: TRBV10-3; J gene: TRBJ2-5; clone size: -; CDR3 protein: CAIGSGTSGGKAQYF; CDR3 DNA: TGTGCCATCGGATCCGGGACTAGCGGGGGGAAGGCCCAGTACTTC
D gene: TRBD1; V gene: TRBV9; J gene: TRBJ2-2; clone size: -; CDR3 protein: CASSEQGANTGELFF; CDR3 DNA: TGTGCCAGCAGCGAACAGGGGGCGAACACCGGGGAGCTGTTTTTT
D gene: -; V gene: TRBV2; J gene: TRBJ1-1; clone size: few; CDR3 protein: CASSERGREAFF; CDR3 DNA: TGTGCCAGCAGTGAGCGGGGCCGGGAAGCTTTCTTT
D gene: -; V gene: TRBV7-8; J gene: TRBJ1-2; clone size: -; CDR3 protein: CASSTAINYGYTF; CDR3 DNA: TGTGCCAGCAGCACCGCGATTAACTATGGCTACACCTTC
D gene: TRBD1; V gene: TRBV6-1; J gene: TRBJ1-5; clone size: -; CDR3 protein: CASSEFGQGNNQPQHF; CDR3 DNA: TGTGCCAGCAGTGAATTTGGACAGGGTAACAATCAGCCCCAGCATTTT
D gene: -; V gene: TRBV15; J gene: TRBJ1-5; clone size: -; CDR3 protein: CATSYREGNQPQHF; CDR3 DNA: TGTGCCACCAGCTACCGGGAGGGCAATCAGCCCCAGCATTTT
D gene: TRBD1; V gene: TRBV5-1; J gene: TRBJ2-7; clone size: -; CDR3 protein: CASSPRQGSGYEQYF; CDR3 DNA: TGCGCCAGCAGCCCAAGACAGGGAAGTGGGTACGAGCAGTACTTC
D gene: TRBD1; V gene: TRBV11-3; J gene: TRBJ2-1; clone size: -; CDR3 protein: CASSLTGDGVEQFF; CDR3 DNA: TGTGCCAGCAGCCTTACAGGGGACGGGGTTGAGCAGTTCTTC
D gene: -; V gene: TRBV5-1; J gene: TRBJ2-1; clone size: -; CDR3 protein: CASSAPGGGHPNEQFF; CDR3 DNA: TGCGCCAGCAGCGCACCCGGAGGAGGGCATCCCAATGAGCAGTTCTTC
D gene: -; V gene: TRBV6-6; J gene: TRBJ2-3; clone size: -; CDR3 protein: CASSYGVDTQYF; CDR3 DNA: TGTGCCAGCAGTTACGGAGTAGATACGCAGTATTTT
D gene: TRBD1; V gene: TRBV5-1; J gene: TRBJ2-2; clone size: -; CDR3 protein: CASSQQPGQATTGELFF; CDR3 DNA: TGCGCCAGCAGCCAACAACCGGGACAGGCAACCACCGGGGAGCTGTTTTTT
D gene: TRBD2; V gene: TRBV9; J gene: TRBJ2-2; clone size: once; CDR3 protein: CASSPGLAGGLTGELFF; CDR3 DNA: TGTGCCAGCAGCCCGGGACTAGCGGGGGGGCTGACCGGGGAGCTGTTTTTT
D gene: TRBD1; V gene: TRBV19; J gene: TRBJ2-6; clone size: -; CDR3 protein: CASSSRTGPNVGANVLTF; CDR3 DNA: TGTGCCAGTAGTAGCCGGACAGGGCCCAACGTAGGGGCCAACGTCCTGACTTTC
D gene: -; V gene: TRBV5-1; J gene: TRBJ1-4; clone size: -; CDR3 protein: CASRSDRTNEKLFF; CDR3 DNA: TGCGCCAGCAGATCCGACAGAACTAATGAAAAACTGTTTTTT
D gene: TRBD1; V gene: TRBV3-1/TRBV3-2; J gene: TRBJ1-2; clone size: -; CDR3 protein: CASSHSGTGVWGYTF; CDR3 DNA: TGTGCCAGCAGCCATTCCGGGACAGGGGTATGGGGCTACACCTTC
D gene: -; V gene: TRBV5-6; J gene: TRBJ1-5; clone size: -; CDR3 protein: CASSLRVVGGNQPQHF; CDR3 DNA: TGTGCCAGCAGCTTACGTGTAGTCGGTGGCAATCAGCCCCAGCATTTT
D gene: TRBD1; V gene: TRBV6-5; J gene: TRBJ1-3; clone size: -; CDR3 protein: CASSLGQRNTIYF; CDR3 DNA: TGTGCCAGCAGTCTGGGACAGCGAAACACCATATATTTT
D gene: TRBD2; V gene: TRBV24-1; J gene: TRBJ2-2; clone size: -; CDR3 protein: CATAQVGGTGELFF; CDR3 DNA: TGTGCCACCGCCCAGGTCGGGGGGACCGGGGAGCTGTTTTTT
D gene: -; V gene: TRBV15; J gene: TRBJ1-4; clone size: once; CDR3 protein: CATSRDSSNEKLFF; CDR3 DNA: TGTGCCACCAGCAGGGACAGCAGTAATGAAAAACTGTTTTTT
D gene: TRBD1; V gene: TRBV9; J gene: TRBJ1-4; clone size: -; CDR3 protein: CASSAQGQLNEKLFF; CDR3 DNA: TGTGCCAGCAGCGCCCAGGGACAGCTTAATGAAAAACTGTTTTTT
D gene: TRBD1; V gene: TRBV24-1; J gene: TRBJ1-2; clone size: -; CDR3 protein: CATSDLPAPGGHGGYTF; CDR3 DNA: TGTGCCACCAGTGATTTACCCGCCCCAGGGGGCCACGGAGGCTACACCTTC
D gene: -; V gene: TRBV4-2; J gene: TRBJ1-1; clone size: -; CDR3 protein: CASSPSGQGYTEAFF; CDR3 DNA: TGTGCCAGCAGCCCGTCTGGCCAGGGCTACACTGAAGCTTTCTTT
D gene: TRBD1; V gene: TRBV19; J gene: TRBJ1-2; clone size: -; CDR3 protein: CASSKTGVNYGYTF; CDR3 DNA: TGTGCCAGTAGTAAGACAGGGGTTAACTATGGCTACACCTTC
D gene: -; V gene: TRBV23-1; J gene: TRBJ1-1; clone size: few; CDR3 protein: CASTSGRGMNTEAFF; CDR3 DNA: TGCGCCAGCACCTCGGGGAGGGGCATGAACACTGAAGCTTTCTTT
D gene: TRBD1; V gene: TRBV5-1; J gene: TRBJ1-5; clone size: -; CDR3 protein: CASSPGTGNNQPQHF; CDR3 DNA: TGCGCCAGCAGCCCAGGGACAGGGAACAATCAGCCCCAGCATTTT
D gene: -; V gene: TRBV5-1; J gene: TRBJ1-4; clone size: -; CDR3 protein: CASSVGVSLNEKLFF; CDR3 DNA: TGCGCCAGCAGCGTGGGAGTGAGCCTTAATGAAAAACTGTTTTTT
D gene: -; V gene: TRBV29-1; J gene: TRBJ1-1; clone size: -; CDR3 protein: CSVEEGRGGEAFF; CDR3 DNA: TGCAGCGTTGAAGAAGGGCGGGGTGGTGAAGCTTTCTTT
D gene: TRBD2; V gene: TRBV15; J gene: TRBJ2-7; clone size: -; CDR3 protein: CATSTQRGGWYEQYF; CDR3 DNA: TGTGCCACCAGCACACAGCGGGGGGGCTGGTACGAGCAGTACTTC
D gene: -; V gene: TRBV9; J gene: TRBJ2-7; clone size: -; CDR3 protein: CASTPGGYSGEQYF; CDR3 DNA: TGTGCCAGCACCCCAGGGGGGTATTCGGGAGAGCAGTACTTC
D gene: -; V gene: TRBV27; J gene: TRBJ2-7; clone size: -; CDR3 protein: CASSRTYRDYEQYF; CDR3 DNA: TGTGCCAGCAGTAGGACCTACCGGGACTACGAGCAGTACTTC